Shown below are 5 T cell receptor beta chains from a single sample sequenced in a study of T-cell reconstitution after alpha-beta-depleted transplantation in children. For TCRbeta, the library was prepared with unique molecular identifiers. Using its own MiXCR run on the PCR reads, TCRdb lists one record per CDR3 protein. The table lists 200,000 to 300,000 distinct CDR3 sequences, under 30% of them singletons. This specimen consisted of PBMCs, obtained before TCRalphabeta/CD19-depleted stem cell transplant. These receptors all stem from a girl aged 2 to 10 with Fanconi anemia, due to receive a stem cell transplant.

This clonotype was picked up many times. V usage is TRBV6-4 and J usage is TRBJ2-3; TRBD2 matches 11 bases. The length of the CDR3 is 15 residues. Germline loops: CDR1 MRHNA, CDR2 SNTAGT. J gave up 3 bases and V 3 bases, and 2 bases lay outside the gene matches. The DNA for the CDR3 is TGTGCCAGCAGTGATTCTAGCGGGAGGACAGATACGCAGTATTTT. Amino acid sequence: CASSDSSGRTDTQYF.

This clonotype was counted a few times. The V call is TRBV7-2, the J call TRBJ2-5; tentatively, D is TRBD1 (5 bases). The CDR3 length is 16 residues. The V end lost 2 bases, the J end lost 5 bases, and 18 bases lay between the germline ends. CDR1 is SGHTA and CDR2 is FQGNSA in the germline V gene. The CDR3 sequence is CASSLWGDARLETQYF. Written as DNA, the CDR3 is TGTGCCAGCAGCTTATGGGGCGACGCCCGGTTGGAGACCCAGTACTTC.

The chain carries TRBV20-1 and TRBJ1-2, with 10 bases aligning to TRBD1. Germline V CDR1 and CDR2: DFQATT, SNEGSKA (reference sequence). The CDR3 totals 15 residues. V trimming: 6 bases; J trimming: 4 bases; junction bases outside the gene matches: 11. In DNA, the CDR3 is TGCAGTGCGCCAGACCAGACAGGGGGCGTCTATGGCTACACCTTC. Translation: CSAPDQTGGVYGYTF.

This clonotype was seen a handful of times. The gene calls are TRBV5-1 and TRBJ2-7; 10 bases agree with TRBD2. This CDR3 contains 14 residues. The germline V gene encodes CDR1 SGHRS and CDR2 YFSETQ. V dropped 2 bases and J dropped 5; count of bases not matched to a gene: 4. DNA for the CDR3: TGCGCCAGCAGCTTTCTAGCGGGAGAAAACGAGCAGTACTTC. Translating it yields CASSFLAGENEQYF.

This clonotype showed up just once. The J gene is TRBJ2-1, the V gene TRBV28; weak D call: TRBD1 (6 bases). Between the trimmed V and J ends, which lost 6 bases and 8 bases, there was a span of 20 bases. The CDR3 length is 15 residues. From germline, CDR1 is MDHEN and CDR2 SYDVKM. The CDR3 reads CASRSGQYLTHEQFF. The CDR3 DNA follows: TGTGCCAGCAGGAGCGGACAGTATCTTACCCATGAGCAGTTCTTC. The variable domain in full, with the rest retrieved from reference TRBV28 and TRBJ2-1, is DVKVTQSSRYLVKRTGEKVFLECVQDMDHENMFWYRQDPGLGLRLIYFSYDVKMKEKGDIPEGYSVSREKKERFSLILESASTNQTSMYLCASRSGQYLTHEQFFGPGTRLTVL.